This T cell receptor (beta chain) was sequenced for a study of blood T cell repertoires in COVID-19. On the study more broadly: From the United States, Italy and Spain came samples of acute and convalescent COVID-19. The cDNA or gDNA used as material had been derived from T cells, B-cell-depleted T cells, or PBMCs.

Original data processing: From reference gene primer amplification, estimates of nucleated cell counts were derived. The protocol was immunoSEQ multiplex PCR, while the TCRdb copy is restricted to in-frame clones and leaves out a portion. For V, J and clone size, that table is used; D and trimming come from the DNA. The top ten hold 25% to 30% of the sample, which has about 84,000 clones, nearly 85% seen once. The ends were cut back, 0 bases at V and 1 base at J, with 11 bases in the middle. Per the germline V gene, CDR1 is SQVTM and CDR2 is ANQGSEA. The CDR3 is 15 amino acids. J is TRBJ2-3 and V is TRBV29-1; D might be TRBD2 (5 bases). The receptor's source is a woman older than 75 with acute or convalescent COVID-19. Sequenced material: peripheral blood. The CDR3 loop is CSVEDLGSGTDTQYF. Here the CDR3 DNA reads TGCAGCGTTGAAGATCTAGGGAGCGGCACAGATACGCAGTATTTT.